This record looks at one TCR beta chain sequence and its context. The target antigen is unknown. This sample was taken from a study of cytomegalovirus exposure and HLA in healthy donors. Overall study: An early data release held tens of millions of unique TCRs from HLA-typed donors.

The PCR ran on 60 Vbeta and 13 Jbeta primers. Repertoires were generated with immunoSEQ multiplex PCR, while TCRdb's copy carries only in-frame clones and drops some. This sample has some 120,000 clones; roughly 74% occur once, and the top ten carry 5.5% to 7.5%. General study findings and limits: Data from an earlier analysis indicated that most TCR beta V segments were productive either about 87% or about 30% of the time. When analyzed later, a missense DCLRE1C variant was found to be linked to TCR beta V- and J-gene trimming. TCR sequences were mostly rare, though some public TCRs occurred in many donors.

Trimming removed 2 bases from V and 2 bases from J, with 9 bases in between. The CDR3 is 14 residues long. Germline CDR1 SGDLS, CDR2 YYNGEE. The rearrangement links TRBV9 to TRBJ2-3, with D possibly being TRBD1 (6 bases). This clonotype originated in a woman aged 50 to 60 in good health and CMV-seropositive. The sample consisted of PBMCs. The CDR3 loop reads CASSVSGATDTQYF. The CDR3 coding sequence is TGTGCCAGCAGCGTGTCAGGGGCCACAGATACGCAGTATTTT.